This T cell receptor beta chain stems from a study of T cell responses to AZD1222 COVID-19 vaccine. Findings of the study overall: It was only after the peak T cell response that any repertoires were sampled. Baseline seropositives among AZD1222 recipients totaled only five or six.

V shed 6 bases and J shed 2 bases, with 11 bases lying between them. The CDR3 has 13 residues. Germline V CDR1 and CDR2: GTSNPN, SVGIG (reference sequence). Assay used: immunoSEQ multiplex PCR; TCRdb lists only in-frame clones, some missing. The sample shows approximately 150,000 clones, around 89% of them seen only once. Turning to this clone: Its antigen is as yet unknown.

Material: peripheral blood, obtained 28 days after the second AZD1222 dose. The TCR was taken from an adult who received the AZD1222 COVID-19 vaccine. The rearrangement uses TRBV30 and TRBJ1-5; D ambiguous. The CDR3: CACSDRGNQPQHF. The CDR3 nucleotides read TGTGCCTGCTCCGATCGGGGCAATCAGCCCCAGCATTTT.